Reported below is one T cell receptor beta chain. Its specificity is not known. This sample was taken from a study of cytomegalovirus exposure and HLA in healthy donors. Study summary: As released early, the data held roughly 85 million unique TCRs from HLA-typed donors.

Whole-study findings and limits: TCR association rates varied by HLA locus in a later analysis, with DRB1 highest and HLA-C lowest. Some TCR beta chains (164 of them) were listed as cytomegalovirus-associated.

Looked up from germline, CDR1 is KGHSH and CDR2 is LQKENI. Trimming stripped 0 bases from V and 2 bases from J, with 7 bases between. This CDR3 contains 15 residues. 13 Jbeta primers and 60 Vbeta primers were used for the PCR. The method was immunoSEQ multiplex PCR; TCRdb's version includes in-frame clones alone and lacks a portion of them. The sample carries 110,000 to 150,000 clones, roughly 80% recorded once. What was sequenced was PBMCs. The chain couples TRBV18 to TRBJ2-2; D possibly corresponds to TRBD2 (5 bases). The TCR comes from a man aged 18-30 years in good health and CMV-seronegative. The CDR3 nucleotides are TGTGCCAGCTCACCACCGGGAGTAAACACCGGGGAGCTGTTTTTT. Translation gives CASSPPGVNTGELFF.